The sequence of this TCR beta chain was determined in a study of identical twins. To note about this clonotype: As yet, its antigen is unknown.

The CDR3 is 16 residues long. Germline V CDR1 and CDR2: SGHTA, FQGNSA. V lost 1 base to trimming and J lost 4 bases; unmatched junction nucleotides: 6. Study-level findings and limits: Shared out-of-frame alpha sequences (those common to twins) showed excess low generation probability.

A universal primer site was created by template switching, with the cDNA bearing unique molecular identifiers. TCRdb passed the 5' RACE reads through MiXCR, listing each CDR3 protein once. Of 700,000 or so distinct CDR3 sequences listed, around 20% were seen once; the top ten hold roughly 4%. This sample also appeared in a second study, on T cells expressing NK-cell markers. From that paper: One of eight sequenced donors was HCMV-seronegative; the other seven were seropositive. Four of the donors also had these clonotypes leading their CD3+CD56-NKG2C+ fraction.

This TCR came from a woman between 18 and 30 years old in good health. Sequenced: PBMCs. The chain recombines TRBV7-2 with TRBJ2-1, with 8 bases aligning to TRBD2. The CDR3: CASSLVGGGRYNEQFF. The CDR3 region has the DNA TGTGCCAGCAGCTTAGTAGGCGGGGGGAGGTACAATGAGCAGTTCTTC.